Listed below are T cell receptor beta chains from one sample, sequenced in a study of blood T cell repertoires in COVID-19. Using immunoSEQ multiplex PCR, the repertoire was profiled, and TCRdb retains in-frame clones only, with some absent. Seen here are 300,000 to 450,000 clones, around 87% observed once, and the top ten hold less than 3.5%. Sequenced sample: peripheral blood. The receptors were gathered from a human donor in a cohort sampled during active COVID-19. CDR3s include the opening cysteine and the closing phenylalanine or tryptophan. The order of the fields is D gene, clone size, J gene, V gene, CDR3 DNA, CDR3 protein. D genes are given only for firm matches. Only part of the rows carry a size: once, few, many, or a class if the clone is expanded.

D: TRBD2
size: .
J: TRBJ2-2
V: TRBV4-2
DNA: TGTGCCAGCAGCCAAGTACTAGCGGGAGGCACCGGGGAGCTGTTTTTT
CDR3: CASSQVLAGGTGELFF

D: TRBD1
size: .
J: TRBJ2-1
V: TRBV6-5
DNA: TGTGCCTCTCGCCGGACAGGGAGATGGGATGAGCAGTTCTTC
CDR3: CASRRTGRWDEQFF

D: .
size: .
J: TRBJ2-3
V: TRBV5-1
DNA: TGCGCCAGCAGCTCCTTTTCCCCAGGTTGGGCCACAGATACGCAGTATTTT
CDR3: CASSSFSPGWATDTQYF

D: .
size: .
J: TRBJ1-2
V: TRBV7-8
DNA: TGTGCCAGCAGCTTGGACAGAGGCTATGGCTACACCTTC
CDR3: CASSLDRGYGYTF

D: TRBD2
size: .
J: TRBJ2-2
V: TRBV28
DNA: TGTGCCAGCATCCGGGGGGCTAGCGGGACCGGGGAGCTGTTTTTT
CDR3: CASIRGASGTGELFF

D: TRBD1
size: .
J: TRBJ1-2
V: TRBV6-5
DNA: TGTGCCAGCAGTTCCCGACAGGGCGACTCGGATGGCTACACCTTC
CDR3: CASSSRQGDSDGYTF

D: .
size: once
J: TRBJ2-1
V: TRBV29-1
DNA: TGCAGCGTTGCCCCGGACAGCCCGCGGAATGAGCAGTTCTTC
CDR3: CSVAPDSPRNEQFF

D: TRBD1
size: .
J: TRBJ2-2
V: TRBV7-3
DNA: TGTGCCAGCAGCCGATGGACAGGGGGTCCCGGGGAGCTGTTTTTT
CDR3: CASSRWTGGPGELFF

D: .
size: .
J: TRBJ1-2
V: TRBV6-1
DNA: TGTGCCAGCAGTGATACTCGGACGGGACTCTATGGCTACACCTTC
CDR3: CASSDTRTGLYGYTF

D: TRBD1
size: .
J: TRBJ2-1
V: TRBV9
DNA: TGTGCCAGCAGCGTAGGCAACCCGGGACAGGGGGGGTACAATGAGCAGTTCTTC
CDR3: CASSVGNPGQGGYNEQFF

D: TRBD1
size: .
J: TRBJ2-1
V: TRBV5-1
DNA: TGCGCCAGCAGCTCGGGACAGACATACAATGAGCAGTTCTTC
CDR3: CASSSGQTYNEQFF

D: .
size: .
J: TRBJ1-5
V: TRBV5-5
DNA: TGTGCCAGCAGCGCCGGGGGTAGCAATCAGCCCCAGCATTTT
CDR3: CASSAGGSNQPQHF

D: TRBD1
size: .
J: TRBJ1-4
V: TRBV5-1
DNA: TGCGCCAGCAGCCTGGGACAGGGAAATGAAAAACTGTTTTTT
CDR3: CASSLGQGNEKLFF

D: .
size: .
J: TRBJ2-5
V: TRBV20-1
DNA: TGCAGTGCTAGTCGAGATCAAGAGACCCAGTACTTC
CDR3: CSASRDQETQYF

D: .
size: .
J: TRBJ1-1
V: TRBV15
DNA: TGTGCCACCAGCAGAGCTACCTTCGTAAGTGAAGCTTTCTTT
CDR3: CATSRATFVSEAFF

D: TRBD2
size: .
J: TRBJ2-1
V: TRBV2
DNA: TGTGCCAGCAGTGACACTAGCGGGAGGGCTAATGAGCAGTTCTTC
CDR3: CASSDTSGRANEQFF

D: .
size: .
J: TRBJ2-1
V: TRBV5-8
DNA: TGTGCCAGCAGCACAGGACCGGCCATCCCCTACAATGAGCAGTTCTTC
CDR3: CASSTGPAIPYNEQFF

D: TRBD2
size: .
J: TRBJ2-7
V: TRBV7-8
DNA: TGTGCCAGCAGCCCGTCTCCGGGAGGGCCGGACGAGCAGTACTTC
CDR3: CASSPSPGGPDEQYF

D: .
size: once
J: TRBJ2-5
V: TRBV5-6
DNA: TGTGCCAGCAGCTTGGGGCCCGGCGGGGTCCAAGAGACCCAGTACTTC
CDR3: CASSLGPGGVQETQYF

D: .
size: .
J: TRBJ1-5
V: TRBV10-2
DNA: TGCGCCAGCAGTGAGATAGGGGAAGGGTACGCGCGTCAGCCCCAGCATTTT
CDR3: CASSEIGEGYARQPQHF